Listed below are T cell receptor beta chains from one sample, sequenced in a study of CD8 T cells in ankylosing spondylitis. TCRdb re-called the 5' RACE reads with MiXCR, one entry per CDR3 protein. The repertoire holds hundreds of thousands of distinct CDR3 sequences, with around 21% as singletons. Specimen: blood, either unsorted or a sorted T cell fraction (not recorded which). The receptors stem from a female donor with ankylosing spondylitis or in good health (not recorded which). Each CDR3 is given with its conserved first and last residue. D genes are given only for firm matches. Clone size appears in some rows only: once, few, many, or a class for an expanded clone.

D gene: -
J gene: TRBJ2-1
clone size: -
V gene: TRBV6-2/TRBV6-3
CDR3 protein: CASRYSLGGLRLFF
CDR3 DNA: TGTGCCAGCCGGTACTCCTTAGGCGGGCTCCGTTTGTTCTTC

D gene: TRBD2
J gene: TRBJ2-2
clone size: -
V gene: TRBV10-3
CDR3 protein: CAIKTSGSIGGELFF
CDR3 DNA: TGTGCCATCAAGACTAGCGGGAGTATCGGCGGGGAGCTGTTTTTT

D gene: -
J gene: TRBJ2-3
clone size: -
V gene: TRBV4-3
CDR3 protein: CASSQVLGGGTDTQYF
CDR3 DNA: TGCGCCAGCAGCCAAGTGTTGGGGGGCGGCACAGATACGCAGTATTTT

D gene: -
J gene: TRBJ2-7
clone size: -
V gene: TRBV5-1
CDR3 protein: CASSFRTVSYEQYF
CDR3 DNA: TGCGCCAGCAGCTTTAGGACGGTCTCCTACGAGCAGTACTTC

D gene: TRBD1
J gene: TRBJ1-3
clone size: -
V gene: TRBV6-5
CDR3 protein: CASSYSKGQGLNTIYF
CDR3 DNA: TGTGCCAGCAGTTACTCGAAGGGACAGGGTCTAAACACCATATATTTT

D gene: -
J gene: TRBJ2-1
clone size: -
V gene: TRBV12-3/TRBV12-4
CDR3 protein: CASSFLARHNEQFF
CDR3 DNA: TGTGCCAGCAGTTTTCTCGCGCGTCACAATGAGCAGTTCTTC

D gene: TRBD2
J gene: TRBJ2-3
clone size: -
V gene: TRBV29-1
CDR3 protein: CSVTLRGRGGDTQYF
CDR3 DNA: TGCAGCGTCACCTTACGCGGGAGGGGGGGAGATACGCAGTATTTT

D gene: TRBD1
J gene: TRBJ2-3
clone size: many
V gene: TRBV12-3/TRBV12-4
CDR3 protein: CASRTGQGGYTDTQYF
CDR3 DNA: TGTGCCAGCAGGACAGGACAGGGTGGTTACACAGATACGCAGTATTTT

D gene: TRBD2
J gene: TRBJ2-7
clone size: few
V gene: TRBV29-1
CDR3 protein: CSVTGLAGGDEQYF
CDR3 DNA: TGCAGCGTGACCGGACTAGCGGGAGGTGACGAGCAGTACTTC

D gene: -
J gene: TRBJ2-7
clone size: few
V gene: TRBV20-1
CDR3 protein: CSARVVGSSYEQYF
CDR3 DNA: TGCAGTGCTAGAGTGGTAGGGAGCTCCTACGAGCAGTACTTC

D gene: TRBD2
J gene: TRBJ2-7
clone size: few
V gene: TRBV7-6
CDR3 protein: CASSLVASGDSYEQYF
CDR3 DNA: TGTGCCAGCAGCTTAGTGGCTAGCGGTGACTCCTACGAGCAGTACTTC

D gene: -
J gene: TRBJ2-1
clone size: few
V gene: TRBV7-2
CDR3 protein: CASSGRLTYNEQFF
CDR3 DNA: TGTGCCAGCAGCGGGAGATTGACCTACAATGAGCAGTTCTTC

D gene: -
J gene: TRBJ1-2
clone size: few
V gene: TRBV7-2
CDR3 protein: CASSLGAGPFYGYTF
CDR3 DNA: TGTGCCAGCAGCTTAGGGGCAGGGCCCTTCTATGGCTACACCTTC

D gene: -
J gene: TRBJ1-1
clone size: -
V gene: TRBV11-2
CDR3 protein: CASSSDRTPWAFF
CDR3 DNA: TGTGCCAGCAGCTCAGACCGGACCCCGTGGGCTTTCTTT

D gene: TRBD1
J gene: TRBJ2-7
clone size: few
V gene: TRBV10-3
CDR3 protein: CAVQGEYSYEQYF
CDR3 DNA: TGTGCCGTCCAGGGGGAATACTCCTACGAGCAGTACTTC

D gene: -
J gene: TRBJ1-2
clone size: many
V gene: TRBV10-3
CDR3 protein: CAISDNVVEDGYTF
CDR3 DNA: TGTGCCATCAGTGATAATGTAGTCGAGGATGGCTACACCTTC

D gene: -
J gene: TRBJ2-1
clone size: few
V gene: TRBV4-3
CDR3 protein: CASSQEEGGGPDEQFF
CDR3 DNA: TGCGCCAGCAGCCAAGAAGAGGGGGGTGGCCCTGATGAGCAGTTCTTC

D gene: TRBD1
J gene: TRBJ1-4
clone size: -
V gene: TRBV5-1
CDR3 protein: CASSPGTGGEKLFF
CDR3 DNA: TGCGCCAGCAGCCCTGGGACAGGGGGTGAAAAACTGTTTTTT